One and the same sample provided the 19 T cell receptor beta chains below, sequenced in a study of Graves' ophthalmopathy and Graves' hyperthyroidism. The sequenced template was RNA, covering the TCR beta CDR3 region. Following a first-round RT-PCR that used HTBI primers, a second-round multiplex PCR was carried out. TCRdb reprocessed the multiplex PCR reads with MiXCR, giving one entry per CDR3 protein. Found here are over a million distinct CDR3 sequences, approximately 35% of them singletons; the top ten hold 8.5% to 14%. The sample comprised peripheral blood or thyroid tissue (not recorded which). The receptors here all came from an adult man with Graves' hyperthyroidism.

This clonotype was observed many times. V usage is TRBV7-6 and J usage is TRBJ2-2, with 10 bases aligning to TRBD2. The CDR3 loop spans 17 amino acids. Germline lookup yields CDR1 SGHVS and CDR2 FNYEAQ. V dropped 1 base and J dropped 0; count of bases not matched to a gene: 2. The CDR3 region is CASSLVAGGTNTGELFF. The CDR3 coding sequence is TGTGCCAGCAGCTTAGTAGCGGGAGGAACGAACACCGGGGAGCTGTTTTTT.

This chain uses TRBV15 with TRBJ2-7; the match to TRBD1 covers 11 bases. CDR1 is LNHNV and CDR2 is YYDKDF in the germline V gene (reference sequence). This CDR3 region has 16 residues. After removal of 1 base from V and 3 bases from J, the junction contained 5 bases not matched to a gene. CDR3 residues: CATSRGDRGFYYEQYF. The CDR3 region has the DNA TGTGCCACCAGCAGAGGGGACAGGGGGTTTTACTACGAGCAGTACTTC.

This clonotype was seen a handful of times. CDR3 in DNA: TGTGCCAGTAGTATGGGGACAGGGGAGCACTACGAGCAGTACTTC. This codes for CASSMGTGEHYEQYF. The chain combines TRBV19 with TRBJ2-7, with 10 positions matching TRBD1. Trimming took 3 bases from V and 3 from J; bases not matched to a gene: 5. The germline gives CDR1 LNHDA, CDR2 SQIVND (reference sequence). This CDR3 has 15 amino acids.

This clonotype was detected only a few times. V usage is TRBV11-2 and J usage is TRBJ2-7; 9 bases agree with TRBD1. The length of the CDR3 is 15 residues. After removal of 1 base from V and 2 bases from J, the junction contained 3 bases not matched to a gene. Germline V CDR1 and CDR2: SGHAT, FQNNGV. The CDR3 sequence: CASSLGDRETYEQYF. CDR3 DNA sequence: TGTGCCAGCAGCTTAGGGGACAGGGAGACCTACGAGCAGTACTTC.

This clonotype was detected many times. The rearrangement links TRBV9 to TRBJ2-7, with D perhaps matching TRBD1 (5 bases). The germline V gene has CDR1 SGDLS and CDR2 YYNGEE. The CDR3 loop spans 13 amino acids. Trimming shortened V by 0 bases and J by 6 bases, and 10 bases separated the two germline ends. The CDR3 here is CASSVGQTSEQYF. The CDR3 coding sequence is TGTGCCAGCAGCGTAGGACAGACGAGCGAGCAGTACTTC.

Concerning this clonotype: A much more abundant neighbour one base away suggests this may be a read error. CDR3 nucleotide sequence: TGCAGTGCTAGAGAGTGGGACAGGGCCCGAGGGACCCAGTACTTC. It codes for CSAREWDRARGTQYF. The chain employs TRBV20-1 and TRBJ2-5, with TRBD1 identical over 9 bases. Germline CDR1 DFQATT, CDR2 SNEGSKA (reference sequence). J lost 7 bases, V lost 0 bases, and 9 bases had no gene match. The CDR3 is made up of 15 amino acids.

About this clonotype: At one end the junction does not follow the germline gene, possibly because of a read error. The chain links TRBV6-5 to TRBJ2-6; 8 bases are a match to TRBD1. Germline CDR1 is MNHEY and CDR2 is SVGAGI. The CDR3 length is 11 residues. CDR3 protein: CASRPGQGEAF. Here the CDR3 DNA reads TGTGCCAGCAGACCTGGACAGGGTGAAGCTTTC.

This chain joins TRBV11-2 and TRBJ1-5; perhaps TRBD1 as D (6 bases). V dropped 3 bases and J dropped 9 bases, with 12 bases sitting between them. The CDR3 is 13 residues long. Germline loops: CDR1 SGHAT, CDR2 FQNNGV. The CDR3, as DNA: TGTGCCAGCAGCTTCACAGGGAAGGGGCCCCAGCATTTT. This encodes CASSFTGKGPQHF.

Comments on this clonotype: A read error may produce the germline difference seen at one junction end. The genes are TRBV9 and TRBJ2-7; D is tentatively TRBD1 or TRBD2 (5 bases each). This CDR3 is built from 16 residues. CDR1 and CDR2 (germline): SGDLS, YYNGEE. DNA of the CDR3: TGTGCCAGCAGCGTAGCCGGGACGGCGGTCTTCTACGGGCAGTACTTC. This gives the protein CASSVAGTAVFYGQYF. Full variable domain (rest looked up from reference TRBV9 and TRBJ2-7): DSGVTQTPKHLITATGQRVTLRCSPRSGDLSVYWYQQSLDQGLQFLIQYYNGEERAKGNILERFSAQQFPDLHSELNLSSLELGDSALYFCASSVAGTAVFYGQYFGPGTRLTVT.

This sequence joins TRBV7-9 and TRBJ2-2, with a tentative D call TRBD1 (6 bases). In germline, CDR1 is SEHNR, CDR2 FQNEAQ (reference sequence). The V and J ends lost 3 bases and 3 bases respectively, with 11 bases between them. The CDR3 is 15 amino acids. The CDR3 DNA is TGTGCCAGCAGCTTCAACACAGGGTACACCGGGGAGCTGTTTTTT. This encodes CASSFNTGYTGELFF.

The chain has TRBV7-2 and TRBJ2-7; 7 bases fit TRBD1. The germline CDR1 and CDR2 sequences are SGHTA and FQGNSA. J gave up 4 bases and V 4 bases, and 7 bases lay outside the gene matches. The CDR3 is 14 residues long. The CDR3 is CASSYRDRLYEQYF. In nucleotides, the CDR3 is TGTGCCAGCAGCTACCGGGACAGATTGTACGAGCAGTACTTC. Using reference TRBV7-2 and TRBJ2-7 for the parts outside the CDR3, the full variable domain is GAGVSQSPSNKVTEKGKDVELRCDPISGHTALYWYRQSLGQGLEFLIYFQGNSAPDKSGLPSDRFSAERTGGSVSTLTIQRTQQEDSAVYLCASSYRDRLYEQYFGPGTRLTVT.

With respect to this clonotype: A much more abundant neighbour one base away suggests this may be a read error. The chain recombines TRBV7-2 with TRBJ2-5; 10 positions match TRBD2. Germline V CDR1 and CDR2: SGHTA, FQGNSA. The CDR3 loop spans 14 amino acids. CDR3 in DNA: TGTGCCAACAGCTCCGAGCGGGAGGGTGAGACCCAGTACTTC. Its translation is CANSSEREGETQYF.

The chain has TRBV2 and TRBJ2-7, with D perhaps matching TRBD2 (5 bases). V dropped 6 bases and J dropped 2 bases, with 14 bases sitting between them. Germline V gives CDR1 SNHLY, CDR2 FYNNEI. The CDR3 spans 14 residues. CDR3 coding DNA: TGTGCCAGCAGCGGACCGGGATCAACCTACGAGCAGTACTTC. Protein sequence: CASSGPGSTYEQYF.

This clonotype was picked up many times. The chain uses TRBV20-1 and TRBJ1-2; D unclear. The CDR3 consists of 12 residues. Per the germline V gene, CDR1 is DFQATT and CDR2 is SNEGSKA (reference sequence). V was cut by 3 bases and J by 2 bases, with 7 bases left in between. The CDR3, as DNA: TGCAGTGCTAGTCTGGGAAACTATGGCTACACCTTC. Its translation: CSASLGNYGYTF.

The DNA for the CDR3 is TGCGCCAGCAGCCAAGATATAGGCAGGGGGAATGGCTACACCTTC. Its translation is CASSQDIGRGNGYTF. The chain combines TRBV4-1 with TRBJ1-2; 7 nucleotides match TRBD1. Trimming cost V 0 bases and J 6 bases; bases outside gene matches: 7. The V gene's germline CDR1 is MGHRA and CDR2 YSYEKL. This CDR3 has 15 amino acids.

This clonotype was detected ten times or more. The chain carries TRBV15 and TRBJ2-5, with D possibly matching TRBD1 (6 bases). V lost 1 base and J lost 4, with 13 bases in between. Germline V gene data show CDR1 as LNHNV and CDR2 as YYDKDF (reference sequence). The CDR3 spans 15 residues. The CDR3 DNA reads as TGTGCCACCAGCAGAGTTTTACAGGGCCCAGAGACCCAGTACTTC. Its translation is CATSRVLQGPETQYF.

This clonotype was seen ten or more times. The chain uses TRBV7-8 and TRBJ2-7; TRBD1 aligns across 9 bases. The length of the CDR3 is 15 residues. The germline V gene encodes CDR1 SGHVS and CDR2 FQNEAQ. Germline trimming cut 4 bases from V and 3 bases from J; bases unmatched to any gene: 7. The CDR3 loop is CASSSLQGAGYEQYF. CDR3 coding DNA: TGTGCCAGCAGCTCCCTACAGGGGGCGGGCTACGAGCAGTACTTC.

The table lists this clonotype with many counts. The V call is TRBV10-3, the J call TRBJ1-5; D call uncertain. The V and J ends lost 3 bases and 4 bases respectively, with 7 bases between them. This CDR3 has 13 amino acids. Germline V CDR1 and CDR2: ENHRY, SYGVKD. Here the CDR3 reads CAISDPPNQPQHF. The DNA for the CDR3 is TGTGCCATCAGTGACCCGCCAAATCAGCCCCAGCATTTT.

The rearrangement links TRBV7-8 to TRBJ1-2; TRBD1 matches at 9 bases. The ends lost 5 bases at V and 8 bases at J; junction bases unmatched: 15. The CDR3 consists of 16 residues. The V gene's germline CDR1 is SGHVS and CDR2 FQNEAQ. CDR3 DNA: TGTGCCAGCAGCCCGGCCGGGGACAGGGTATTAGAAGGCTACACCTTC. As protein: CASSPAGDRVLEGYTF.